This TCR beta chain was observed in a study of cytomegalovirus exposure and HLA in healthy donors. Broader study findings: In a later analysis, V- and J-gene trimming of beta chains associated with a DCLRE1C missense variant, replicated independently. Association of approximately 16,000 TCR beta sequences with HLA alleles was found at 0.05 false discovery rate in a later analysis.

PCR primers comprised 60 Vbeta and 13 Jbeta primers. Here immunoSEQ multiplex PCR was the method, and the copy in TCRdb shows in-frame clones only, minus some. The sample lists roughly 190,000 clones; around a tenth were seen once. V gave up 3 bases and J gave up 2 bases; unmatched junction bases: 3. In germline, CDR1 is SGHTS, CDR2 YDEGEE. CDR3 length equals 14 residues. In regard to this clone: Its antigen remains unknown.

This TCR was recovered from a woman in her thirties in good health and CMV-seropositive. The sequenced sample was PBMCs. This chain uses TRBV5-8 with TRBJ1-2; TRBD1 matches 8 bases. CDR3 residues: CASSSRTGNYGYTF. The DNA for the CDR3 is TGTGCCAGCAGCTCCCGGACAGGGAACTATGGCTACACCTTC.